This T cell receptor (beta chain) was sequenced for a study of PD-1 blockade in mismatch repair-deficient tumors. Findings and caveats of the study: Tumor-resident clones, often absent from pretreatment blood, expanded after pembrolizumab and then contracted. About 140 unique blood TCRs came from expansion to three of seven peptides.

The ends lost 6 bases at V and 6 bases at J; junction bases unmatched: 14. Germline loops: CDR1 SQVTM, CDR2 ANQGSEA. The CDR3 loop spans 15 amino acids. On this clone: As yet, its antigen is unknown.

The time point here: approximately ten-day in vitro stimulation with candidate neoantigen peptide 2. All patients were mismatch repair deficient, assessed by either PCR or immunohistochemistry. An approximately nine-day in vitro culture was run per each of over five reactive peptides. Using immunoSEQ multiplex PCR, the repertoire was profiled, and TCRdb retains in-frame clones only, with some absent. The sample lists about 9,200 clones; approximately 83% were seen once. Sequenced material: cells cultured in vitro, taken from a patient treated with pembrolizumab. This receptor was taken from an adult with mismatch repair-deficient cancer. This chain uses TRBV29-1 with TRBJ2-1; 7 bases are a match to TRBD2. The CDR3 here is CSVRRGTPLGNEQFF. CDR3 coding DNA: TGCAGCGTAAGGCGGGGGACCCCTCTCGGCAATGAGCAGTTCTTC.